Below, 9 T cell receptor beta chains from the same sample are listed, as sequenced in a study of early T cells in non-severe SARS-CoV-2 infection. A single record per CDR3 protein comes from TCRdb applying MiXCR to the 5' RACE reads. The sample has tens of thousands of distinct CDR3 sequences, under 15% seen once; the top ten hold around 5.4%. Sample: whole blood. The receptors were gathered from an adult who was a healthcare worker with PCR-confirmed SARS-CoV-2 infection or an uninfected control (not recorded which).

Comment on this clonotype: Germline and junction disagree at one end, which may indicate a read error. The J gene is TRBJ2-3, the V gene TRBV28; D is perhaps TRBD2 (6 bases). Germline CDR1 is MDHEN and CDR2 is SYDVKM. The CDR3 totals 15 residues. The CDR3 DNA is TGTACCAGCAGTACCTGGGACTCACGCACAGATACGCAGTATTTT. This translates into CTSSTWDSRTDTQYF.

The sample holds a few counts of this clonotype. The chain combines TRBV24-1 with TRBJ2-2; TRBD2 is a possible D gene (5 bases). The CDR3 contains 16 residues. Between the trimmed V and J ends, which lost 1 base and 5 bases, there was a span of 13 bases. The germline V gene encodes CDR1 KGHDR and CDR2 SFDVKD. CDR3 nucleotide sequence: TGTGCCACCAGTGATTTTACTTCTCCGGGGACCGGGGAGCTGTTTTTT. Amino acid sequence: CATSDFTSPGTGELFF.

This clonotype came up a few times. The CDR3 nucleotides are TGTGCCAGCAGTTCCGCCGGGACAGGGTCCTACGAGCAGTACTTC. Encoded protein: CASSSAGTGSYEQYF. The genes are TRBV27 and TRBJ2-7; 9 nucleotides align to TRBD1. Trimming at V came to 4 bases and at J to 1 base, leaving 5 bases not matched to a gene. Germline assignment: CDR1 MNHEY and CDR2 SMNVEV (reference sequence). The CDR3 has 15 residues.

J is TRBJ2-5 and V is TRBV7-9; a possible D gene is TRBD2 (5 bases). Trimming removed 4 bases from V and 2 bases from J, with 8 bases in between. This CDR3 spans 13 amino acids. Germline V lookup: CDR1 SEHNR, CDR2 FQNEAQ (reference sequence). The CDR3 spells CASSWTGQETQYF. For the CDR3, the DNA is TGTGCCAGCAGCTGGACGGGACAAGAGACCCAGTACTTC.

This clonotype has only a few counts. The V gene is TRBV15, the J gene TRBJ2-3; 8 bases match TRBD1. Losses at the gene ends were 0 bases for V and 1 base for J; bases not matched to a gene: 3. Germline V gene sequence: CDR1 LNHNV, CDR2 YYDKDF (reference sequence). The CDR3 has 16 residues. The chain's CDR3 is CATSRETGGGTDTQYF. The DNA of the CDR3 is TGTGCCACCAGCAGAGAAACAGGGGGAGGCACAGATACGCAGTATTTT.

This clonotype has at least ten counts. V and J are TRBV5-1 and TRBJ2-1, with D perhaps matching TRBD2 (5 bases). The germline V and J ends were trimmed by 5 bases and 7 bases, with 13 bases remaining between them. This CDR3 comprises 13 residues. CDR1 and CDR2 (germline): SGHRS, YFSETQ. The CDR3 region has the DNA TGCGCCAGCAGACTGGGGAGCCAAAATGAGCAGTTCTTC. This encodes CASRLGSQNEQFF.

This clonotype was counted at least ten times. The chain employs TRBV2 and TRBJ1-2; 12 nucleotides agree with TRBD1. The CDR3 has 12 residues. CDR1 SNHLY and CDR2 FYNNEI come from the germline V gene. J was trimmed by 5 bases and V by 11 bases; bases with no gene match: 3. CDR3 coding DNA: TGTGCCGGGACAGGGGGCTCATATGGCTACACCTTC. This encodes CAGTGGSYGYTF. The variable domain in full, with the rest retrieved from reference TRBV2 and TRBJ1-2, is EPEVTQTPSHQVTQMGQEVILRCVPISNHLYFYWYRQILGQKVEFLVSFYNNEISEKSEIFDDQFSVERPDGSNFTLKIRSTKLEDSAMYFCAGTGGSYGYTFGSGTRLTVV.

The V call is TRBV4-2, the J call TRBJ2-2; TRBD2 matches 8 bases. The CDR3 extends over 14 amino acids. V lost 4 bases and J lost 5; bases outside the gene matches: 3. Germline CDR1 is LGHNA and CDR2 is YNFKEQ. The CDR3 DNA is TGTGCCAGCAGCCGGGGACTAGAGACCGGGGAGCTGTTTTTT. It translates to CASSRGLETGELFF.

This clonotype was seen ten or more times. V and J are TRBV20-1 and TRBJ1-5; perhaps TRBD1 as D (6 bases). This CDR3 spans 14 amino acids. Germline V gene data show CDR1 as DFQATT and CDR2 as SNEGSKA (reference sequence). V was cut by 5 bases and J by 5 bases, with 16 bases left in between. This CDR3 reads CSAQGQIGDQPQHF. The CDR3 nucleotides are TGCAGTGCTCAGGGGCAGATAGGGGATCAGCCCCAGCATTTT.